This record covers a single T cell receptor (beta chain). The antigen remains unidentified. Healthy Caucasian donors formed the entire cohort. TCRdb independently ran MiXCR on the 5' RACE reads; one entry per CDR3 protein. The table lists some 1,600,000 distinct CDR3 sequences, about 30% of them singletons. The trim removed 4 bases at V and 1 base at J, leaving 8 bases unmatched. This CDR3 is built from 15 residues. Per the germline V gene, CDR1 is DFQATT and CDR2 is SNEGSKA (reference sequence). This entry comes from a study of identical twins. Study-wide findings and caveats: Researchers reported weaker excess twin sharing in beta out-of-frame sequences. Clonotypes of the beta chain that were abundant in cord blood carried fewer insertions (memory repertoires showed none).

The specimen sequenced was cord blood. The TCR was taken from a newborn girl in good health. The chain carries TRBV20-1 and TRBJ1-2; 8 bases agree with TRBD1. CDR3: CSAKRQGSLNYGYTF. In DNA form, the CDR3 reads TGCAGTGCTAAACGACAGGGGTCCCTTAACTATGGCTACACCTTC.